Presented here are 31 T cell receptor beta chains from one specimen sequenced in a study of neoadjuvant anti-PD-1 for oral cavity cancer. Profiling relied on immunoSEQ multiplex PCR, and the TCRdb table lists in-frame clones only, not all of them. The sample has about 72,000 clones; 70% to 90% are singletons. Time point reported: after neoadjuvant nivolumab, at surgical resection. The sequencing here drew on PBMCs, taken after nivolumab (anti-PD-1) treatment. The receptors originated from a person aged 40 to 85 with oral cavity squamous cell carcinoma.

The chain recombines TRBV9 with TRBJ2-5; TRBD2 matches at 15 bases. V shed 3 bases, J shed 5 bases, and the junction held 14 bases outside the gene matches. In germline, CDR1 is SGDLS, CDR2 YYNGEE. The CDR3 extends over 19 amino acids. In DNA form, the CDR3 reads TGTGCCAGCAGCGAAACCACGGGACTAGCGGGAGGCGGGGGGGAGACCCAGTACTTC. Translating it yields CASSETTGLAGGGGETQYF.

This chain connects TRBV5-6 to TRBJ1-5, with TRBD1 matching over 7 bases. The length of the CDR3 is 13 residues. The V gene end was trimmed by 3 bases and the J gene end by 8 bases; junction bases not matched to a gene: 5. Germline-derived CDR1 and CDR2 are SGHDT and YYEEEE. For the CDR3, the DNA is TGTGCCAGCAGCTGGGGACAGCAAGAGCCCCAGCATTTT. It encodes CASSWGQQEPQHF. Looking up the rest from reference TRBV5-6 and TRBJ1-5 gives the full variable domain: DAGVTQSPTHLIKTRGQQVTLRCSPKSGHDTVSWYQQALGQGPQFIFQYYEEEERQRGNFPDRFSGHQFPNYSSELNVNALLLGDSALYLCASSWGQQEPQHFGDGTRLSIL.

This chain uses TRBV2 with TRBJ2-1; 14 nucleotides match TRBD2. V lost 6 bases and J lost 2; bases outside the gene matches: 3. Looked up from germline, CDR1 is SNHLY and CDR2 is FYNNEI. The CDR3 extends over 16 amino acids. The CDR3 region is CASRGLAGAAYNEQFF. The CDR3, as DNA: TGTGCCAGCAGGGGACTAGCGGGGGCAGCCTACAATGAGCAGTTCTTC.

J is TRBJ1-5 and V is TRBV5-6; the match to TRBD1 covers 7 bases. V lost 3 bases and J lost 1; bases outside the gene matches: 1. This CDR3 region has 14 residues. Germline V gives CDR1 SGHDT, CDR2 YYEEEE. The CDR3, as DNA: TGTGCCAGCAGCTCGGACAGGAGCAATCAGCCCCAGCATTTT. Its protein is CASSSDRSNQPQHF.

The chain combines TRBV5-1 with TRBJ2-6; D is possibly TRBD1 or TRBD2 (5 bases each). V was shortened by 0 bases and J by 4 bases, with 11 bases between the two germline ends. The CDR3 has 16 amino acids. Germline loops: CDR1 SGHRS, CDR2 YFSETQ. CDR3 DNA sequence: TGCGCCAGCAGCTTGGCTCCGGGGACGGGGGCCAACGTCCTGACTTTC. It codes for CASSLAPGTGANVLTF.

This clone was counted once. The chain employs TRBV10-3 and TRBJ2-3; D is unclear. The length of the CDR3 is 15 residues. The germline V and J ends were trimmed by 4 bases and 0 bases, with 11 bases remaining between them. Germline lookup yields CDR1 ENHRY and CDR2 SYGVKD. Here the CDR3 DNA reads TGTGCCATCAGTGTAACTCAAACTAGCACAGATACGCAGTATTTT. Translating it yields CAISVTQTSTDTQYF.

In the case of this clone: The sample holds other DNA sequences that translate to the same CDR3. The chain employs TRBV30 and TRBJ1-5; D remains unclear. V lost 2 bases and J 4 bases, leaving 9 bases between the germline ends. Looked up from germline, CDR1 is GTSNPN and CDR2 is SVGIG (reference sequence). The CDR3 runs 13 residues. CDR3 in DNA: TGTGCCTGGAGTCCACTCGGGAATCAGCCCCAGCATTTT. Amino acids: CAWSPLGNQPQHF.

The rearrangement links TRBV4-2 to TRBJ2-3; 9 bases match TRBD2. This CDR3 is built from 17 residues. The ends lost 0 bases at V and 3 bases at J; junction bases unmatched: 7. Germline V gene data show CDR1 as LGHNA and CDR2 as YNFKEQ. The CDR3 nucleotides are TGTGCCAGCAGCCAAGATCGGTCTAGCGGGATAACAGATACGCAGTATTTT. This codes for CASSQDRSSGITDTQYF.

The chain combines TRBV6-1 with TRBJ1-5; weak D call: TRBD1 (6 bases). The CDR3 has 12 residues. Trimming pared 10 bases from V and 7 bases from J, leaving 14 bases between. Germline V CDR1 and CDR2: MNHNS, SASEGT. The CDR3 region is CATTGGGQPQHF. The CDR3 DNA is TGTGCCACCACGGGGGGCGGACAGCCCCAGCATTTT.

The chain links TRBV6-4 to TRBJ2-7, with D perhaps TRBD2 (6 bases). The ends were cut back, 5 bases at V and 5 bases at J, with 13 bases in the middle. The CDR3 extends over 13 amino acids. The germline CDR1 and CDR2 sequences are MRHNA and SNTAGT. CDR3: CASSLRLGHEQYF. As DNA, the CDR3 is TGTGCCAGCAGTCTACGACTAGGCCACGAGCAGTACTTC.

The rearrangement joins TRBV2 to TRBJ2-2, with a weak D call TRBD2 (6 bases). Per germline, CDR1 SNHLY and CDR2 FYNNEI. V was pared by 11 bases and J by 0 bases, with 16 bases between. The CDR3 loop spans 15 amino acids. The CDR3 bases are TGTGCCGGAAAGGAAGGCGGGGCGAACACCGGGGAGCTGTTTTTT. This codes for CAGKEGGANTGELFF.

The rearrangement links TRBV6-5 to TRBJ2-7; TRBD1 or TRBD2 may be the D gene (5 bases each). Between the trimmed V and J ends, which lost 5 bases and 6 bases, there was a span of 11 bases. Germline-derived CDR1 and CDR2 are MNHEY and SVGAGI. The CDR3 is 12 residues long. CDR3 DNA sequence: TGTGCCAGCAGTCAGGGAGATTCCGAGCAGTACTTC. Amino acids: CASSQGDSEQYF.

The DNA of the CDR3 is TGCAGCGTTGTGGGGGTCTTCAGCTACGAGCAGTACTTC. This sequence encodes CSVVGVFSYEQYF. The V gene is TRBV29-1, the J gene TRBJ2-7; D tentatively reads TRBD1 or TRBD2 (5 bases each). Trimming pared 4 bases from V and 3 bases from J, leaving 13 bases between. In germline, CDR1 is SQVTM, CDR2 ANQGSEA. This CDR3 comprises 13 residues.

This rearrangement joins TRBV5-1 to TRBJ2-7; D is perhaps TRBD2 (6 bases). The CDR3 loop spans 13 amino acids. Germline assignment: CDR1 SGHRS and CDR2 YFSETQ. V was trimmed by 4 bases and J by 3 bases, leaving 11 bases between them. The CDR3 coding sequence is TGCGCCAGCAGCAATGGGGAGGTCTACGAGCAGTACTTC. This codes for CASSNGEVYEQYF.

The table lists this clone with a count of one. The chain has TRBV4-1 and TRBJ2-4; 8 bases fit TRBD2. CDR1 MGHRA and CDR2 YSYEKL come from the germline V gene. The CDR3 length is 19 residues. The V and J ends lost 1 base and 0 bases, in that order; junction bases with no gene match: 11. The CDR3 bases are TGCGCCAGCAGCCAAGCCTCTAAGTCGCTAGCGGGAGCCAAAAACATTCAGTACTTC. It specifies CASSQASKSLAGAKNIQYF.

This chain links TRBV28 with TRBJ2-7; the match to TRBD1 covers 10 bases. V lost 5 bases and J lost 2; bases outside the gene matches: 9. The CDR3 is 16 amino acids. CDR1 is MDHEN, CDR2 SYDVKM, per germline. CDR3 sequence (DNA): TGTGCCAGCAGTCCCTGGGGGGGACAGGGGACCTACGAGCAGTACTTC. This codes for CASSPWGGQGTYEQYF.

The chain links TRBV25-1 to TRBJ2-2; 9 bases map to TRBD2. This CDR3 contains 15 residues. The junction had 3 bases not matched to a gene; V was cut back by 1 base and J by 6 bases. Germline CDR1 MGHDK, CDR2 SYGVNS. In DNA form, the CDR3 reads TGTGCCAGCAGTGAATTTCGCGGGAGGGCCGGGGAGCTGTTTTTT. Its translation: CASSEFRGRAGELFF.

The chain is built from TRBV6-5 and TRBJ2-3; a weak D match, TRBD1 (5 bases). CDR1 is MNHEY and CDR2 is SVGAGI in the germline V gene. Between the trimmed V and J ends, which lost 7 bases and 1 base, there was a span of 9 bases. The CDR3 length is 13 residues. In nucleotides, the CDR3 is TGTGCCAGCACCCCCAGGGGCACAGATACGCAGTATTTT. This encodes CASTPRGTDTQYF.

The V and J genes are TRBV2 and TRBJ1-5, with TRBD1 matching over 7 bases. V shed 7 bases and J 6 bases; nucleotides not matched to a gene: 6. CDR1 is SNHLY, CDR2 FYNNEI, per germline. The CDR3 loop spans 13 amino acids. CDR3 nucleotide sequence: TGTGCCAGCACGACAGGGACGGTTCAGCCCCAGCATTTT. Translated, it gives CASTTGTVQPQHF.

CDR3 loop: CASTKQGGGKETQYF. As DNA, the CDR3 is TGTGCCAGCACCAAACAGGGCGGGGGAAAAGAGACCCAGTACTTC. The rearrangement links TRBV6-5 to TRBJ2-5, with TRBD2 as a possible D gene (7 bases). The CDR3 is 15 residues long. V was shortened by 7 bases and J by 3 bases, with 18 bases between the two germline ends. The germline gives CDR1 MNHEY, CDR2 SVGAGI.

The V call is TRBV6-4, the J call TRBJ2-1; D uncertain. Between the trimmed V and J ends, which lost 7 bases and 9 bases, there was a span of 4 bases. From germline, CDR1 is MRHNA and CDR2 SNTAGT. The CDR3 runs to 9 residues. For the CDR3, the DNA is TGTGCCAGCACGGGTGAGCAGTTCTTC. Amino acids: CASTGEQFF.

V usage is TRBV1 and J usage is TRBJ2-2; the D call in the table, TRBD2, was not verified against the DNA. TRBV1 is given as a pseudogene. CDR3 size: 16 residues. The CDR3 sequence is CTSSPPRRADTGELFF. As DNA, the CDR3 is TGCACCAGCAGCCCTCCCAGGAGGGCCGACACCGGGGAGCTGTTTTTT.

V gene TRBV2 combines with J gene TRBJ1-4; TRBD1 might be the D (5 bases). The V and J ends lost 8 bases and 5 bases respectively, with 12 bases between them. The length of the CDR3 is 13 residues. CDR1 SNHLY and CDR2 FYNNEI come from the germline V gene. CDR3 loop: CASGGEANEKLFF. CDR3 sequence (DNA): TGTGCCAGCGGAGGGGAGGCGAATGAAAAACTGTTTTTT.

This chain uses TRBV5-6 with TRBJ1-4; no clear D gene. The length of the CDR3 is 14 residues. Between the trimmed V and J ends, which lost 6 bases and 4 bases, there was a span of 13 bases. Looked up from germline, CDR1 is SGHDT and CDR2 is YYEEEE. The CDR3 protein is CASTSSGVNEKLFF. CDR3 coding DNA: TGTGCCAGCACCAGCAGTGGGGTTAATGAAAAACTGTTTTTT.

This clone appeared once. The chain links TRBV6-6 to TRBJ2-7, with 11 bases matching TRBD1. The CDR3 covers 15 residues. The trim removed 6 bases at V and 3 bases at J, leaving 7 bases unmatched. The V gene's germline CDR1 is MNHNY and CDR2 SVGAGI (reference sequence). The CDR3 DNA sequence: TGTGCCAGCAGCCCTGGGACAGGGGGAGTCTACGAGCAGTACTTC. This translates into CASSPGTGGVYEQYF.

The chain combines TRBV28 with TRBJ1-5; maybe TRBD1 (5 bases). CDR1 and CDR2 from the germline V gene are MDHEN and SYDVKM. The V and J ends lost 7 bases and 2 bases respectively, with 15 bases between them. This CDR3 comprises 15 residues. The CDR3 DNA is TGTGCCAGCACCCCTGGGGCCCAAGGCAATCAGCCCCAGCATTTT. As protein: CASTPGAQGNQPQHF. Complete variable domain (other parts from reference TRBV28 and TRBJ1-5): DVKVTQSSRYLVKRTGEKVFLECVQDMDHENMFWYRQDPGLGLRLIYFSYDVKMKEKGDIPEGYSVSREKKERFSLILESASTNQTSMYLCASTPGAQGNQPQHFGDGTRLSIL.

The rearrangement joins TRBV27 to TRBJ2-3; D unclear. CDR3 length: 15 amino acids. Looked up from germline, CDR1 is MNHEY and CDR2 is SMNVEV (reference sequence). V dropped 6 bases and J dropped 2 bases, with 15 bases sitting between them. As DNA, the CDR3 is TGTGCCAGCAGCGTACAGAATCCGAACACAGATACGCAGTATTTT. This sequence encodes CASSVQNPNTDTQYF.

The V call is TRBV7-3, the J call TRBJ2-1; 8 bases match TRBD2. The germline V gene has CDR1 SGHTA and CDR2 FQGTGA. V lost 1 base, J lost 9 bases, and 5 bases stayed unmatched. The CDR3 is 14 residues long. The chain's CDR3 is CASSLNGLATEQFF. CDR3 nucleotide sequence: TGTGCCAGCAGCTTAAATGGACTAGCTACTGAGCAGTTCTTC.

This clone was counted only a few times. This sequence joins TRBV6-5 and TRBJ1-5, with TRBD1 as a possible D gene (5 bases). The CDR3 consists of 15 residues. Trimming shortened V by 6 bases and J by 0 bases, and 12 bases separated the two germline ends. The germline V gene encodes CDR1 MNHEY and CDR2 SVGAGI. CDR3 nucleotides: TGTGCCAGCAGACCCGACAGACATAGCAATCAGCCCCAGCATTTT. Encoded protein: CASRPDRHSNQPQHF.

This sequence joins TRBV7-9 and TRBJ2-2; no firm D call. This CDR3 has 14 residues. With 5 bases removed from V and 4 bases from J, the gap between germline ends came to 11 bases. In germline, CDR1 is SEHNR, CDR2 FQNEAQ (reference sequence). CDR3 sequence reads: CASSADGFTGELFF. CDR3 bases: TGTGCCAGCAGCGCGGACGGGTTCACCGGGGAGCTGTTTTTT.

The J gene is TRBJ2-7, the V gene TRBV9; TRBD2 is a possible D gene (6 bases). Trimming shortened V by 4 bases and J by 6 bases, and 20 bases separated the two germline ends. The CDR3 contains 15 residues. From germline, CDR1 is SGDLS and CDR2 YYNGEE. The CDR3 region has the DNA TGTGCCAGCAGCCCCCCTACTGGACTAAACGGCGAGCAGTACTTC. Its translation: CASSPPTGLNGEQYF. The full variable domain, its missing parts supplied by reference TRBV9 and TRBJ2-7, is DSGVTQTPKHLITATGQRVTLRCSPRSGDLSVYWYQQSLDQGLQFLIQYYNGEERAKGNILERFSAQQFPDLHSELNLSSLELGDSALYFCASSPPTGLNGEQYFGPGTRLTVT.